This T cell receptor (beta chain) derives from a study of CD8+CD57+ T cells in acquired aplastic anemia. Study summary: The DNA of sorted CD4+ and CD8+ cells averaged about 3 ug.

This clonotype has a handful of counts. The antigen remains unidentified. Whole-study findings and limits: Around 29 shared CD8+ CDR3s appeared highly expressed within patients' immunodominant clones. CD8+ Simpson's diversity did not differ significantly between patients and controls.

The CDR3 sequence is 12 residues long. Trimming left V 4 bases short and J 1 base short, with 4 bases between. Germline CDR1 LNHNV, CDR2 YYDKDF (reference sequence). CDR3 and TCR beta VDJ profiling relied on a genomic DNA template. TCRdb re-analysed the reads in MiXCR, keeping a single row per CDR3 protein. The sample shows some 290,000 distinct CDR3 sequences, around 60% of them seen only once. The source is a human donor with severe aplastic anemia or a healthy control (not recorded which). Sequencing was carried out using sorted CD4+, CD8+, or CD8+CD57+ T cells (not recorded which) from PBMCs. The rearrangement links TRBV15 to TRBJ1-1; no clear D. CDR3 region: CATSIRNTEAFF. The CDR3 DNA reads TGTGCCACCAGCATCAGGAACACTGAAGCTTTCTTT.